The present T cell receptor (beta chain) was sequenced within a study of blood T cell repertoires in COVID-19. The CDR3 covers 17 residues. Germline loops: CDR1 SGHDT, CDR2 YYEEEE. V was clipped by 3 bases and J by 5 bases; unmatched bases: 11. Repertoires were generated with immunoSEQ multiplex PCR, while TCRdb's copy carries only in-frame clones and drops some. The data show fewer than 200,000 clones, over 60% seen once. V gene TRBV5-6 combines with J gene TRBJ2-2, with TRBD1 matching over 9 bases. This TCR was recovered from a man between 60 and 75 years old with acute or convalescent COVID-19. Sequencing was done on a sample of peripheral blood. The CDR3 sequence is CASSSYRDRVYTGELFF. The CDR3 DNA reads TGTGCCAGCAGCTCCTACCGGGACAGGGTTTATACCGGGGAGCTGTTTTTT.